This TCR beta chain was obtained from a study of CD8 T cells in ankylosing spondylitis. Study observations and caveats: CD8+ disease-linked clones were present at relatively low frequencies in blood. Characteristic, it appeared, of ankylosing spondylitis blood was a TCR beta motif of eight highly homologous variants.

About this clonotype itself: What it binds is not known.

The J segment lost 7 bases and the V segment lost 4 bases, leaving 12 bases of the junction unmatched. The CDR3 covers 15 residues. The V gene's germline CDR1 is MDHEN and CDR2 SYDVKM. Quantitative 5'-RACE was performed with molecular barcodes, and it yielded the TCR beta libraries. From the 5' RACE reads, TCRdb called clonotypes with MiXCR, one entry per CDR3 protein. The sample lists around 480,000 distinct CDR3 sequences, 15% to 20% occurring once. The source material was blood, either unsorted or a sorted T cell fraction (not recorded which). The TCR was taken from a male donor with ankylosing spondylitis. This sequence joins TRBV28 and TRBJ2-7, with 8 bases matching TRBD1. CDR3 amino acids: CASSSTGQASGEQYF. Written as DNA, the CDR3 is TGTGCCAGCAGTTCGACGGGACAGGCCTCCGGGGAGCAGTACTTC. The whole variable domain, filled in from reference TRBV28 and TRBJ2-7, reads DVKVTQSSRYLVKRTGEKVFLECVQDMDHENMFWYRQDPGLGLRLIYFSYDVKMKEKGDIPEGYSVSREKKERFSLILESASTNQTSMYLCASSSTGQASGEQYFGPGTRLTVT.